This TCR beta chain is drawn from a study of Graves' ophthalmopathy and Graves' hyperthyroidism (dated by TCRdb to between 2018 and 2020). Regarding the study in general: Hyperthyroidism was defined as stable when no progression to ophthalmopathy occurred within 18 months of follow-up. The study used TCR beta repertoire signatures to distinguish Graves' ophthalmopathy from Graves' hyperthyroidism and to predict progression to ophthalmopathy. In total, 135 blood samples were TCR-sequenced: 40 to 45 ophthalmopathy, around 75 hyperthyroidism and approximately 17 hyperthyroidism-to-ophthalmopathy patients. To explore V-J signatures that separate ophthalmopathy from hyperthyroidism, a discovery set of approximately 100 patients was enrolled, consisting of 43 with ophthalmopathy and about 60 with stable hyperthyroidism. For independent validation, a separate cohort was made up of around 18 hyperthyroidism patients plus 17 patients who later progressed from hyperthyroidism to ophthalmopathy. In several hyperthyroidism patients, the T-cell repertoire of thyroid tissue was compared with the T-cell repertoire of blood. Following sample collection, hyperthyroidism patients were given methimazole at a starting dose of 30 mg daily, and ophthalmopathy patients were given high-dose intravenous methylprednisolone. Broader findings and caveats from the paper: In validation, the model predicted ophthalmopathy progression with about 71% sensitivity and roughly 72% specificity; some twelve predicted patients were CT-confirmed with GO in a median of approximately six months. Most expanded thyroid clonotypes with a frequency above 0.001 also appeared in blood, which suggests that blood repertoires may reflect the immune response in the thyroid. Sample size was not statistically predetermined, and group allocation was not concealed from the investigators. In cross-validation, the 13-signature model distinguished ophthalmopathy from stable hyperthyroidism with approximately 90% sensitivity and roughly 81% specificity, and in the test set the corresponding values were about 80% and 75%.

For repertoire sequencing, TCR beta CDR3 regions were amplified from RNA transcripts. HTBI primers and the Qiagen OneStep RT-PCR kit were used in a first-round RT-PCR, which was followed by a second-round multiplex PCR, size selection and purification. Sequencing of the libraries was carried out on an Illumina HiSeq2000 in paired-end mode with 100 bp reads. On the authors' methods: Reads were processed with SOAPnuke, discarding reads with adapters, uncalled bases, mean Phred below 15, or no exact constant-primer or identifier match. COPE v1.2.5 was used to merge the high-quality paired reads. Clonotypes were defined as unique nucleotide sequences and were aligned to IMGT TRB V, D and J references using MiTCR v1.1. Only V-J combinations with frequency above 0.0001 were analysed, covering more than 99% of repertoires. A TCR clonal expansion and chaos score per V-J combination was defined as the ratio of F50 clonal expansion to chaos observed in the TCRdist matrix. Welch's t-statistics and random forest were used to reduce features to about 14 V-J combinations, which were fed into a naive Bayes classifier. The Morisita-Horn index was used to measure how similar the thyroid and blood repertoires were. The raw public data were reprocessed by TCRdb itself: fastp quality trimming at Q25, MiXCR clonotype calling, in-frame beta chains only. Rows merge per CDR3 protein into single entries with the most common DNA and genes. These V and J calls are TCRdb output, not the study's own analysis. The sample data list over a million distinct CDR3 sequences, and about two fifths of these were observed just once. Around 10% of the sample is held by the ten biggest clonotypes.

As concerns this clonotype: Its antigen remains unidentified. Base qualities are not recorded, but no much larger clone differs from it by a single base.

Hyperthyroidism patients were newly diagnosed, with disease duration under 2 months, and aged 18 to 65 years. Patients with other autoimmune diseases, uncontrolled infections, pregnancy or lactation were excluded. Clinical symptoms, serum thyroxine, TRAb, thyroid ultrasound and orbital computed tomography formed the basis of the diagnosis. Total RNA was extracted using Trizol reagent, and RNA quality was checked on an Agilent 2100 Bioanalyzer. This clonotype was obtained from an adult man with Graves' hyperthyroidism. Sequencing was performed on peripheral blood or thyroid tissue (not recorded which).

The CDR3 sequence is CASSMASRQNTGELFF. The DNA sequence reads TGTGCCAGTAGTATGGCCTCAAGGCAGAACACCGGGGAGCTGTTTTTT. The V gene is TRBV19 and the J gene is TRBJ2-2, with the identity of the D gene unclear. V is shortened by 3 bases, J by 1 base, and the region joining them spans 12 bases. Measured from the cysteine to the phenylalanine, the CDR3 is 16 residues long. CDR3 DNA only is kept here, 48 bases in frame from base 1. CDR1 and CDR2 were assigned from the germline V gene (reference sequence) as LNHDA and SQIVND.